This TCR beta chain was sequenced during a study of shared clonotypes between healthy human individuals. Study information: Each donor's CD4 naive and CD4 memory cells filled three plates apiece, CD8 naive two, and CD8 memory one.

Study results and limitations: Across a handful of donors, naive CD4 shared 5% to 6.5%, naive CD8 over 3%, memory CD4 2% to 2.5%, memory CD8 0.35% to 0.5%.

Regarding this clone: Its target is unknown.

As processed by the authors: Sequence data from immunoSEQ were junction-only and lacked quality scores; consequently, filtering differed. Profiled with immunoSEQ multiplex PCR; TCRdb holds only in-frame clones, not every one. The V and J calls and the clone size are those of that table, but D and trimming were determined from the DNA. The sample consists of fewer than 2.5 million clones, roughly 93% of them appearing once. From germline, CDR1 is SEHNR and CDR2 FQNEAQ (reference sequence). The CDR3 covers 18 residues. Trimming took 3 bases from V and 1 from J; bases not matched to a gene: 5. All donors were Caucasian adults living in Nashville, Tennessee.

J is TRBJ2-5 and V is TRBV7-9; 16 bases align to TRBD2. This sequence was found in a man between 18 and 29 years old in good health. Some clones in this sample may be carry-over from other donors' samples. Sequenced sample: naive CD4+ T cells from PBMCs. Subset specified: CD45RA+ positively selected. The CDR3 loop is CASSLGLAGGPPQETQYF. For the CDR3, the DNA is TGTGCCAGCAGCTTGGGACTAGCGGGAGGGCCGCCCCAAGAGACCCAGTACTTC.